The entry that follows covers one T cell receptor beta chain sequence. This entry is derived from a study of T cell responses to AZD1222 COVID-19 vaccine. Only in-frame clones appear in the TCRdb table, and some are missing; sequencing was by immunoSEQ multiplex PCR. Of 90,000 to 140,000 clones in the sample, around 89% are singletons; the top ten hold about 2.5%. This sequence originates from an adult in good health. Sequenced here: peripheral blood, sampled on day 0 of AZD1222 vaccination.

The CDR3 bases are TGCGCCAGCAGCTTGGGCGACTTTAATGAAAAACTGTTTTTT. Translation: CASSLGDFNEKLFF. The genes are TRBV5-1 and TRBJ1-4, with D hard to call. Deletions cut 0 bases from V and 4 bases from J, with 7 bases between. The CDR3 is 14 amino acids. CDR1 is SGHRS and CDR2 is YFSETQ in the germline V gene.